The 27 T cell receptor beta chains below come from one sample, sequenced in a study of shared clonotypes between healthy human individuals (dated by TCRdb to 2020 to 2022). The library came from the immunoSEQ multiplex PCR assay. Imported from immuneACCESS, the table was reduced by TCRdb to in-frame sequences with V and J called. These copies leave out some clones; in studies compared against another copy, an unresolved V gene accounts for under half, and the cause of the remainder is not known. The sample yields 2 million to 2.5 million clones; roughly 91% were counted once. 1.5% to 2% of the sample comes from the top ten. CD8 naive samples were obtained by positive selection for CCR7 among CD45RO-negative cells, yielding a CD45RA+CCR7+ population from which TemRA cells were excluded. The sequenced sample consisted of naive CD8+ T cells from PBMCs. This specimen's cell subset or site label, interpreted: CD45RA+CCR7+. These receptors were collected from a man between 18 and 35 years old in good health. Some clones in this sample may be carry-over from other donors' samples.

A note on this clone: Within the sample, other DNA sequences also encode this same CDR3. This rearrangement joins TRBV27 to TRBJ2-1; TRBD2 aligns across 9 bases. J was trimmed by 4 bases and V by 5 bases; bases with no gene match: 6. Germline assignment: CDR1 MNHEY and CDR2 SMNVEV (reference sequence). The CDR3 runs to 15 residues. The DNA of the CDR3 is TGTGCCAGCAGTATCGGACTAGCGAGTTACAATGAGCAGTTCTTC. This sequence encodes CASSIGLASYNEQFF.

This chain joins TRBV9 and TRBJ2-3; possible D gene TRBD2, 5 bases. The germline CDR1 and CDR2 sequences are SGDLS and YYNGEE. Trimming took 2 bases from V and 0 from J, leaving 13 bases between them. The CDR3 has 16 residues. The CDR3 DNA reads TGTGCCAGCAGCGTCCCAAGCGGAGCTAGCACAGATACGCAGTATTTT. It specifies CASSVPSGASTDTQYF.

This chain joins TRBV2 and TRBJ2-7; a possible D gene is TRBD1 (5 bases). V shed 0 bases and J shed 12 bases, with 18 bases lying between them. The CDR3 is made up of 14 amino acids. Germline V gene sequence: CDR1 SNHLY, CDR2 FYNNEI. The CDR3 spells CASSEALQGRHTYF. CDR3 nucleotide sequence: TGTGCCAGCAGTGAAGCGCTTCAGGGCAGGCATACGTACTTC.

This clone has just one count. This chain joins TRBV6-1 and TRBJ2-7; no definite D call. Germline V gives CDR1 MNHNS, CDR2 SASEGT. The CDR3 length is 14 residues. V shed 1 base and J shed 4 bases, with 11 bases lying between them. CDR3 sequence: CASSEVGLEYEQYF. The CDR3 region has the DNA TGTGCCAGCAGTGAAGTAGGGCTCGAATACGAGCAGTACTTC.

With respect to this clone: This specimen includes other DNA sequences encoding the same CDR3. CDR3 sequence reads: CASSSLAGDYEQYF. CDR3 bases: TGTGCCAGCAGTTCCCTAGCGGGAGACTACGAGCAGTACTTC. The rearrangement links TRBV27 to TRBJ2-7; 10 bases are shared with TRBD2. CDR3 size: 14 residues. Per germline, CDR1 MNHEY and CDR2 SMNVEV (reference sequence). J gave up 3 bases and V 4 bases, and 3 bases lay outside the gene matches.

V is TRBV5-6 and J is TRBJ2-1; D ambiguous. With 0 bases removed from V and 3 bases from J, the gap between germline ends came to 7 bases. There are 14 residues in the CDR3. CDR1 and CDR2 (germline): SGHDT, YYEEEE. The DNA for the CDR3 is TGTGCCAGCAGCTTGGGCAGTTACTACAATGAGCAGTTCTTC. Its translation: CASSLGSYYNEQFF.

The chain employs TRBV19 and TRBJ2-2; the D gene could be TRBD1 or TRBD2 (6 bases each). V lost 10 bases to trimming and J lost 0 bases, with 9 bases between them. The CDR3 is made up of 13 amino acids. Per the germline V gene, CDR1 is LNHDA and CDR2 is SQIVND (reference sequence). In nucleotides, the CDR3 is TGTGCCATCCGGGGGCCGAACACCGGGGAGCTGTTTTTT. Its translation: CAIRGPNTGELFF.

The chain links TRBV9 to TRBJ2-1; 7 bases agree with TRBD2. CDR3 size: 15 residues. Germline V gene sequence: CDR1 SGDLS, CDR2 YYNGEE. The J segment lost 1 base and the V segment lost 4 bases, leaving 5 bases of the junction unmatched. CDR3 bases: TGTGCCAGCAGCCCGGCGGGAGTGTCCTACAATGAGCAGTTCTTC. This gives the protein CASSPAGVSYNEQFF.

This rearrangement joins TRBV28 to TRBJ2-7; 7 bases are shared with TRBD2. Germline CDR1 and CDR2: MDHEN and SYDVKM. V was clipped by 4 bases and J by 3 bases; unmatched bases: 12. The CDR3 has 16 residues. CDR3 sequence reads: CASSSPREDGVYEQYF. The CDR3 DNA reads as TGTGCCAGCAGTTCTCCCCGGGAGGATGGGGTCTACGAGCAGTACTTC.

The chain is built from TRBV11-2 and TRBJ1-3; D gene unclear. Germline CDR1 reads SGHAT; CDR2 reads FQNNGV. V lost 4 bases to trimming and J lost 0 bases, with 10 bases between them. The CDR3 consists of 15 residues. The DNA of the CDR3 is TGTGCCAGCAGCTCGGCCATTCTCTCTGGAAACACCATATATTTT. It specifies CASSSAILSGNTIYF. The entire variable domain, with the rest obtained from reference TRBV11-2 and TRBJ1-3, is as follows: EAGVAQSPRYKIIEKRQSVAFWCNPISGHATLYWYQQILGQGPKLLIQFQNNGVVDDSQLPKDRFSAERLKGVDSTLKIQPAKLEDSAVYLCASSSAILSGNTIYFGEGSWLTVV.

A word on this clone: Other DNA sequences in this specimen translate into the identical CDR3. The V call is TRBV19, the J call TRBJ2-1; 7 nucleotides line up with TRBD1. CDR3 length equals 15 residues. Germline CDR1 is LNHDA and CDR2 is SQIVND (reference sequence). J gave up 1 base and V 3 bases, and 3 bases lay outside the gene matches. The CDR3 DNA sequence: TGTGCCAGTAGTATTCGGGACAGTTCCTACAATGAGCAGTTCTTC. It is translated as CASSIRDSSYNEQFF. Using reference TRBV19 and TRBJ2-1 for the parts outside the CDR3, the full variable domain is DGGITQSPKYLFRKEGQNVTLSCEQNLNHDAMYWYRQDPGQGLRLIYYSQIVNDFQKGDIAEGYSVSREKKESFPLTVTSAQKNPTAFYLCASSIRDSSYNEQFFGPGTRLTVL.

This clone was counted a single time. The chain couples TRBV27 to TRBJ1-5; no clear D gene. The CDR3 contains 14 residues. V was clipped by 2 bases and J by 0 bases, with 5 bases between them. The germline gives CDR1 MNHEY, CDR2 SMNVEV (reference sequence). The CDR3 region is CASSLKVSNQPQHF. In DNA, the CDR3 is TGTGCCAGCAGTTTAAAAGTTAGCAATCAGCCCCAGCATTTT.

CDR3: CASSLRDSLNYGYTF. The DNA of the CDR3 is TGTGCCAGCAGCTTACGGGACAGCTTAAACTATGGCTACACCTTC. This chain links TRBV7-9 with TRBJ1-2, with 7 bases fitting TRBD1. This CDR3 contains 15 residues. CDR1 and CDR2 (germline): SEHNR, FQNEAQ (reference sequence). J gave up 2 bases and V 2 bases, and 5 bases lay outside the gene matches. Supplemented by reference TRBV7-9 and TRBJ1-2, the full variable domain reads DTGVSQNPRHKITKRGQNVTFRCDPISEHNRLYWYRQTLGQGPEFLTYFQNEAQLEKSRLLSDRFSAERPKGSFSTLEIQRTEQGDSAMYLCASSLRDSLNYGYTFGSGTRLTVV.

The V gene is TRBV9, the J gene TRBJ2-2; D call uncertain. Per germline, CDR1 SGDLS and CDR2 YYNGEE. The CDR3 covers 11 residues. Trimming pared 2 bases from V and 8 bases from J, leaving 4 bases between. DNA for the CDR3: TGTGCCAGCAGCGTGGAGGGGGAGCTGTTTTTT. Its protein is CASSVEGELFF.

This chain connects TRBV7-6 to TRBJ1-6; tentative D call: TRBD1 (5 bases). In germline, CDR1 is SGHVS, CDR2 FNYEAQ. CDR3 length: 16 amino acids. The V end lost 1 base, the J end lost 2 bases, and 9 bases lay between the germline ends. This CDR3 reads CASSLDGGTYNSPLHF. CDR3 DNA: TGTGCCAGCAGCTTAGACGGGGGGACCTATAATTCACCCCTCCACTTT.

The genes are TRBV27 and TRBJ2-7; no firm D call. Per the germline V gene, CDR1 is MNHEY and CDR2 is SMNVEV (reference sequence). The CDR3 sequence is 14 residues long. V was cut by 6 bases and J by 6 bases, with 18 bases left in between. The CDR3 spells CASSYNLKVFEQYF. The CDR3 DNA sequence: TGTGCCAGCAGCTATAACTTGAAGGTCTTCGAGCAGTACTTC.

The rearrangement joins TRBV27 to TRBJ2-7, with 11 bases fitting TRBD2. Germline V gene sequence: CDR1 MNHEY, CDR2 SMNVEV (reference sequence). This CDR3 region has 21 residues. The V and J ends lost 4 bases and 7 bases, in that order; junction bases with no gene match: 27. The CDR3 DNA is TGTGCCAGCAGTTCCAACCCGGGACTAGCGGATACAATTACCGACCTGGGTGAGCAGTACTTC. This sequence encodes CASSSNPGLADTITDLGEQYF.

The rearrangement uses TRBV12-1 and TRBJ2-7; the table calls TRBD1, which could not be checked here. TRBV12-1 is a pseudogene locus. The CDR3 is 17 residues long. The CDR3 sequence is CASSFRTGGGPPYEQYF. CDR3 bases: TGTGCCAGCAGCTTCAGGACAGGGGGAGGGCCGCCCTACGAGCAGTACTTC.

This clone has more than one count but fewer than ten. The sample contains more than one DNA sequence encoding this CDR3. V usage is TRBV30 and J usage is TRBJ1-1; the D gene is possibly TRBD1 (5 bases). The V end lost 0 bases, the J end lost 3 bases, and 8 bases lay between the germline ends. Germline CDR1 is GTSNPN and CDR2 is SVGIG (reference sequence). The CDR3 covers 13 residues. The CDR3 is CAWSVQGDTEAFF. The CDR3 nucleotides read TGTGCCTGGAGTGTGCAGGGCGACACTGAAGCTTTCTTT.

The chain is built from TRBV28 and TRBJ2-7; 8 bases line up with TRBD1. The CDR3 totals 13 residues. Germline assignment: CDR1 MDHEN and CDR2 SYDVKM. J lost 4 bases, V lost 10 bases, and 9 bases had no gene match. The chain's CDR3 is CATQTGVGYEQYF. CDR3 bases: TGTGCCACTCAGACAGGGGTTGGTTACGAGCAGTACTTC.

J is TRBJ1-2 and V is TRBV5-6, with 7 bases aligning to TRBD1. Trimming at V came to 0 bases and at J to 8 bases, leaving 4 bases not matched to a gene. Germline loops: CDR1 SGHDT, CDR2 YYEEEE. The CDR3 spans 13 residues. The CDR3 loop reads CASSLVRGFGYTF. CDR3 DNA sequence: TGTGCCAGCAGCTTGGTCAGGGGGTTCGGCTACACCTTC. Using reference TRBV5-6 and TRBJ1-2 for the parts outside the CDR3, the full variable domain is DAGVTQSPTHLIKTRGQQVTLRCSPKSGHDTVSWYQQALGQGPQFIFQYYEEEERQRGNFPDRFSGHQFPNYSSELNVNALLLGDSALYLCASSLVRGFGYTFGSGTRLTVV.

J is TRBJ2-5 and V is TRBV12-5, with D possibly being TRBD1 or TRBD2 (5 bases each). In germline, CDR1 is LGHNT, CDR2 FRNRAP. Trimming stripped 4 bases from V and 5 bases from J, with 20 bases between. CDR3 size: 16 residues. The chain's CDR3 is CASGCRQPNEGETQYF. DNA for the CDR3: TGTGCTAGTGGTTGTAGACAGCCCAACGAGGGGGAGACCCAGTACTTC.

V is TRBV29-1 and J is TRBJ2-5; 11 bases line up with TRBD2. V lost 4 bases to trimming and J lost 2 bases; unmatched junction nucleotides: 6. Germline loops: CDR1 SQVTM, CDR2 ANQGSEA. The CDR3 contains 15 residues. The CDR3 protein is CSVATGLAAQETQYF. CDR3 bases: TGCAGCGTTGCGACGGGACTAGCGGCGCAAGAGACCCAGTACTTC. Together with reference TRBV29-1 and TRBJ2-5, the CDR3 gives the full variable domain: SAVISQKPSRDICQRGTSLTIQCQVDSQVTMMFWYRQQPGQSLTLIATANQGSEATYESGFVIDKFPISRPNLTFSTLTVSNMSPEDSSIYLCSVATGLAAQETQYFGPGTRLLVL.

The chain carries TRBV10-3 and TRBJ1-3, with unresolved D. Germline V gene sequence: CDR1 ENHRY, CDR2 SYGVKD. The CDR3 consists of 15 residues. The V end was cut by 6 bases, the J end by 1 base, with 13 bases between. The CDR3 DNA reads as TGTGCCATCAGCGGTAGCGACGGGTCTGGAAACACCATATATTTT. Amino acids: CAISGSDGSGNTIYF.

CDR3 amino acids: CASRAFSGDYGYTF. CDR3 DNA: TGTGCCAGCAGGGCCTTCTCCGGAGACTATGGCTACACCTTC. The J gene is TRBJ1-2, the V gene TRBV27; D is unclear. Germline V gene data show CDR1 as MNHEY and CDR2 as SMNVEV (reference sequence). Trimming removed 6 bases at V and 3 bases at J, with 14 bases between. The CDR3 is made up of 14 amino acids.

The chain has TRBV9 and TRBJ2-1; D unclear. Germline CDR1 and CDR2: SGDLS and YYNGEE. The V end lost 3 bases, the J end lost 0 bases, and 10 bases lay between the germline ends. This CDR3 has 15 residues. The CDR3 sequence: CASSGMASSYNEQFF. The DNA of the CDR3 is TGTGCCAGCAGCGGGATGGCCTCCTCCTACAATGAGCAGTTCTTC. The complete variable domain, with remaining parts taken from reference TRBV9 and TRBJ2-1, reads DSGVTQTPKHLITATGQRVTLRCSPRSGDLSVYWYQQSLDQGLQFLIQYYNGEERAKGNILERFSAQQFPDLHSELNLSSLELGDSALYFCASSGMASSYNEQFFGPGTRLTVL.

This chain links TRBV2 with TRBJ1-1, with TRBD1 matching over 7 bases. V lost 7 bases and J lost 1; bases outside the gene matches: 15. The germline CDR1 and CDR2 sequences are SNHLY and FYNNEI. CDR3 size: 17 residues. DNA of the CDR3: TGTGCCAGCAATAATAAGGGGGCCCAGCATCCGAACACTGAAGCTTTCTTT. It specifies CASNNKGAQHPNTEAFF.